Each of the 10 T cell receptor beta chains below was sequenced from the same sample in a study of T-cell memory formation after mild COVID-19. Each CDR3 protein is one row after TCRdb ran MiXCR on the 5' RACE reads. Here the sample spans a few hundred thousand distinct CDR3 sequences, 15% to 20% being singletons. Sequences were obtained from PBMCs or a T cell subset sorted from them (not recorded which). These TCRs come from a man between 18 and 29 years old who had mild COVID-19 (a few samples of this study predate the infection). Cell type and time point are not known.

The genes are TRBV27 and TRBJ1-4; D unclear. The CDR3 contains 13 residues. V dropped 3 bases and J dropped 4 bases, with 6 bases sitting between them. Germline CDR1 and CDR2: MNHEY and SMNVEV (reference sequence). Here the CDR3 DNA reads TGTGCCAGCAGTTTTCAGTATAATGAAAAACTGTTTTTT. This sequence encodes CASSFQYNEKLFF.

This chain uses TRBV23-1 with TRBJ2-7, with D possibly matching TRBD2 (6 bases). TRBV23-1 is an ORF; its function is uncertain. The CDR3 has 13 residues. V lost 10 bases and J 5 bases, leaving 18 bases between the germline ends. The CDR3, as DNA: TGCGCCACCCCGGGGGTAGCGTTCGACGAGCAGTACTTC. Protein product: CATPGVAFDEQYF.

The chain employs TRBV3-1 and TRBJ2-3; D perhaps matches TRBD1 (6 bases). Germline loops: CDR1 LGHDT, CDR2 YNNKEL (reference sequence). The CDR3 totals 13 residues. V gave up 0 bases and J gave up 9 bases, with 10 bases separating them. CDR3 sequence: CASSQDRTATQYF. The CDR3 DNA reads TGTGCCAGCAGCCAAGACCGGACAGCCACGCAGTATTTT.

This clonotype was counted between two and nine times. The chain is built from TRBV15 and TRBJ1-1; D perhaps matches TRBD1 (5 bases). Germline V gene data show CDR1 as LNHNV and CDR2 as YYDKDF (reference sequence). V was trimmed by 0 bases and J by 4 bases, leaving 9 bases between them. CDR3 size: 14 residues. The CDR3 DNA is TGTGCCACCAGCAGAGATGGACACGGCACTGAAGCTTTCTTT. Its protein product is CATSRDGHGTEAFF. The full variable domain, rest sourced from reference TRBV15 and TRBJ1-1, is DAMVIQNPRYQVTQFGKPVTLSCSQTLNHNVMYWYQQKSSQAPKLLFHYYDKDFNNEADTPDNFQSRRPNTSFCFLDIRSPGLGDTAMYLCATSRDGHGTEAFFGQGTRLTVV.

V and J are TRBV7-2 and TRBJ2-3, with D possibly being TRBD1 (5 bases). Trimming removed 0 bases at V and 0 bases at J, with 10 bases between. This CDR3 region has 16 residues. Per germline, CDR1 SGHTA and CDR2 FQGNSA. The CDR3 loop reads CASSLAPWGSTDTQYF. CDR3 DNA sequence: TGTGCCAGCAGCTTAGCGCCGTGGGGCAGCACAGATACGCAGTATTTT.

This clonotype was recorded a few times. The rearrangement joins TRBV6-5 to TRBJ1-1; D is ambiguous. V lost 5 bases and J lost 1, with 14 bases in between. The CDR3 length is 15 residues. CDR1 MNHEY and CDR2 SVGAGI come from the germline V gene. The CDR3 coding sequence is TGTGCCAGCAGTCACCATCCCCCACAGAACACTGAAGCTTTCTTT. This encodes CASSHHPPQNTEAFF.

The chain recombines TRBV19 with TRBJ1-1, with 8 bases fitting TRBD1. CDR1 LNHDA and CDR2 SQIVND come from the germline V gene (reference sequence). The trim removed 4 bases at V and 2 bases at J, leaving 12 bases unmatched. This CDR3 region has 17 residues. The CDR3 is CASSTLSGTGINTEAFF. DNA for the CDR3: TGTGCCAGTAGTACGCTTTCCGGGACAGGAATAAACACTGAAGCTTTCTTT.

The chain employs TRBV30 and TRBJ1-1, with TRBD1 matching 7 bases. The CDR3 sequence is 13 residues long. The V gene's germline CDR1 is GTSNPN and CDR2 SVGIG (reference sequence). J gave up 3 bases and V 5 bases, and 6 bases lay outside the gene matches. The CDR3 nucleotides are TGTGCCTGGGCGACAGGGTTGGACACTGAAGCTTTCTTT. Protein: CAWATGLDTEAFF.

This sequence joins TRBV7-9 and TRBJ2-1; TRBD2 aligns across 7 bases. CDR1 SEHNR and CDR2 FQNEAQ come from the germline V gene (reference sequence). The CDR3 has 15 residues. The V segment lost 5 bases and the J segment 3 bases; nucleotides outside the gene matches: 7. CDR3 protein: CASSPLTSDYNEQFF. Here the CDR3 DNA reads TGTGCCAGCAGCCCCTTAACTAGCGACTACAATGAGCAGTTCTTC.

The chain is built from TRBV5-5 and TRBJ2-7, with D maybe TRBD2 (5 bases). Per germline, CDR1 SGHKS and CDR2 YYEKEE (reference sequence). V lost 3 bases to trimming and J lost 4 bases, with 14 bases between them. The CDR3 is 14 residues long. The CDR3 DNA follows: TGTGCCAGCAGCTCCGGACGGACTTATTACGAGCAGTACGTC. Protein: CASSSGRTYYEQYV.